The count of the clone carrying this TCR beta chain is one. As yet, its antigen is unknown. Authors' processing steps: Out-of-frame sequences were removed, leaving 2 million or so distinct TCRbeta sequences. The table came from immunoSEQ multiplex PCR; TCRdb's copy has only in-frame clones and leaves some out. V and J calls and clone size are copied from that table; D and trimming were computed from the DNA. The data contain tens of thousands of clones, approximately 80% of them singletons. Single viable CD3+CD4+CD8-CD45RO+ cells were sorted as the memory CD4+ T cells. The source of the sample is a study of memory CD4+ T cells and cytomegalovirus serostatus. The overall study: Donors were healthy Belgian adults, 10 or so CMV seropositive and 20 to 25 seronegative. Study-level points and caveats: Suggested: most of the CMV-linked TCR signature lies in CD4+ memory cells.

The germline V gene encodes CDR1 SGHRS and CDR2 YFSETQ. The V segment lost 0 bases and the J segment 7 bases; nucleotides outside the gene matches: 8. The CDR3 spans 15 residues. This sequence joins TRBV5-1 and TRBJ1-1; 8 bases are a match to TRBD1. The TCR originated in an adult in good health and CMV-seronegative. The sample comprised memory CD4+ T cells from blood. The CDR3 bases are TGCGCCAGCAGCTTGGATGGACAGGGAGGCGATGAAGCTTTCTTT. Its protein is CASSLDGQGGDEAFF.